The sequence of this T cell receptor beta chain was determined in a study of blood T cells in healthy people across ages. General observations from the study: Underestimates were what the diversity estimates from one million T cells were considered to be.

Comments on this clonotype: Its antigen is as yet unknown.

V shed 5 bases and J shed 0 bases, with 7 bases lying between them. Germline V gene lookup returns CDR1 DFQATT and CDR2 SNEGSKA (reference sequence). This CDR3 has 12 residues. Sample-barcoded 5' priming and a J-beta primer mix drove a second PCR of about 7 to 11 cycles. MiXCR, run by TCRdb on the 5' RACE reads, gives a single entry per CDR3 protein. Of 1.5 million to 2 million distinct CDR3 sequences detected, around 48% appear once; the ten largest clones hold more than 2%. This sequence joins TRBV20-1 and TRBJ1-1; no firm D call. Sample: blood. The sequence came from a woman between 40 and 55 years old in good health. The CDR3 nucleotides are TGCAGTGCTTTCCAGCTGAACACTGAAGCTTTCTTT. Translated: CSAFQLNTEAFF.